This T cell receptor (beta chain) was documented in a study of cytomegalovirus exposure and HLA in healthy donors. The CDR3 is made up of 15 amino acids. The ends were cut back, 4 bases at V and 0 bases at J, with 12 bases in the middle. Germline V CDR1 and CDR2: SEHNR, FQNEAQ (reference sequence). Worth noting for this clone: No antigen is known for it.

The PCR was carried out with 60 Vbeta primers and 13 Jbeta primers. Produced via immunoSEQ multiplex PCR; TCRdb's table is partial and in-frame only. The table has around 110,000 clones, 75% seen once. These donors, healthy bone marrow donors, were studied. Study-wide results and caveats: Both high specificity and high sensitivity reportedly marked the classifier's diagnosis of cytomegalovirus status. Per a prior analysis, the majority of TCR beta V segments were productive roughly 90% or roughly 30% of the time.

J is TRBJ1-2 and V is TRBV7-9; tentative D call: TRBD1 (5 bases). The origin of this receptor is a male donor in good health and CMV-seropositive. Source material: PBMCs. CDR3 region: CASSSDTGANYGYTF. CDR3 bases: TGTGCCAGCAGCTCAGATACAGGAGCTAACTATGGCTACACCTTC.